The sequence of this T cell receptor (beta chain) was determined in a study of CD8 T cells in Susac syndrome. Germline V lookup: CDR1 SGHVS, CDR2 FNYEAQ. The CDR3 loop spans 18 amino acids. J lost 0 bases, V lost 6 bases, and 9 bases had no gene match. CD8+ and CD4+ T cells from blood underwent TCR beta sequencing. The study used treatment-naive patients who had stable or active relapsing-remitting disease as multiple sclerosis controls. The RNA, 0.5 to 1 ug, was put through reverse transcription using random hexamers. A single record per CDR3 protein comes from TCRdb applying MiXCR to the immunoSEQ multiplex PCR reads. The data contain about 300,000 distinct CDR3 sequences, roughly 85% of them singletons.

This chain links TRBV7-6 with TRBJ2-1; 12 bases fit TRBD2. The receptor was isolated from a human donor with multiple sclerosis. The sample consisted of CD8+ T cells from PBMCs. CDR3 residues: CASSTPGTSGFSYNEQFF. Written as DNA, the CDR3 is TGTGCCAGCAGTACACCCGGGACTAGCGGGTTCTCCTACAATGAGCAGTTCTTC.